This T cell receptor beta chain was profiled in a study of cytomegalovirus exposure and HLA in healthy donors. Donors in the study were healthy people who gave bone marrow. The study's findings and limits: Because they were indistinguishable, some V segments, including TRBV6-2 and TRBV6-3, were excluded.

The PCR used 60 Vbeta and 13 Jbeta primers. Generated by immunoSEQ multiplex PCR, the TCRdb table keeps only in-frame clones and is missing some. Among 120,000 to 150,000 clones listed, around three quarters were seen once. Germline lookup yields CDR1 SGHNT and CDR2 YYREEE (reference sequence). The V segment lost 4 bases and the J segment 5 bases; nucleotides outside the gene matches: 2. The CDR3 totals 13 residues. This clone was counted a few times. Its antigen is undetermined. The origin of this receptor is a woman in her 40s in good health and CMV-seropositive. The rearrangement links TRBV5-4 to TRBJ2-3; 9 nucleotides line up with TRBD1. The sequenced material came from PBMCs. The CDR3, as DNA: TGTGCCAGCAGCGGGGGACAGGGAGATACGCAGTATTTT. It encodes CASSGGQGDTQYF.